This T cell receptor (beta chain) was found in a study of T cell responses to AZD1222 COVID-19 vaccine. The study, taken as a whole, reports: Vaccine-associated CD4 TCRs ranged over spike, dominating at 160-218 and 743-854.

V was trimmed by 4 bases and J by 0 bases, leaving 17 bases between them. From germline, CDR1 is LGHDT and CDR2 YNNKEL (reference sequence). CDR3 length: 17 amino acids. A word on this clone: The antigen is not known.

This table comes from immunoSEQ multiplex PCR, and its TCRdb copy is limited to in-frame clones, with some not included. Of 75,000 to 95,000 clones detected, around nine tenths appear once; the ten largest clones hold around 9.9%. The source is an adult in good health. Sequencing used peripheral blood, obtained on day 0 of AZD1222 vaccination. This chain links TRBV3-1 (or the pseudogene TRBV3-2) with TRBJ2-3, with D perhaps assigned TRBD1 or TRBD2 (5 bases each). For the CDR3, the DNA is TGTGCCAGCAGCCCGGGATTGTGGGGGATTAGCACAGATACGCAGTATTTT. Its protein product is CASSPGLWGISTDTQYF.